The clone carrying this TCR beta chain was observed many times. The target antigen is unknown. The sample belongs to a study of T cells after posttransplantation cyclophosphamide. Whole-study results and caveats: Recipient CMV seropositivity and CMV reactivation strongly tracked TRB clonality. Tissue-infiltrating T cells from skin or gut overlapped little with blood T cells. Donor-recipient repertoire similarity was low at 1-2 months, rising over year one.

This CDR3 has 16 amino acids. In germline, CDR1 is MRHNA, CDR2 SNTAGT. Trimming cost V 0 bases and J 0 bases, with 6 bases left between them. Profiling relied on immunoSEQ multiplex PCR, and the TCRdb table lists in-frame clones only, not all of them. The sample contains 40,000 to 45,000 clones, none of them singletons. Specimen: PBMCs. The gene calls are TRBV6-4 and TRBJ2-6; no firm D call. The clonotype comes from a man aged 35 to 55 in good health, CMV-negative, and a related stem cell transplant donor. The CDR3 coding sequence is TGTGCCAGCAGTGACTCGTCAGGCTCTGGGGCCAACGTCCTGACTTTC. Protein sequence: CASSDSSGSGANVLTF.